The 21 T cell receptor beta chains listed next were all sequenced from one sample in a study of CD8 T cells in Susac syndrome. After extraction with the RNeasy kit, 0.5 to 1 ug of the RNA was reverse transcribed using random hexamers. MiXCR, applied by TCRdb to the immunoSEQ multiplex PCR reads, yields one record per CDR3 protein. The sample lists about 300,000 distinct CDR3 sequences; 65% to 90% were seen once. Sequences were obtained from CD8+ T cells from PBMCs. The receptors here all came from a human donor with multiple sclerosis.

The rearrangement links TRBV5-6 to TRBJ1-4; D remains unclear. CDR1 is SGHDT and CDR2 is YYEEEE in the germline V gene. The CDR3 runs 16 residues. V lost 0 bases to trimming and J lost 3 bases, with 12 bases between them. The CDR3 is CASSLGSLVANEKLFF. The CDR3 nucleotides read TGTGCCAGCAGCTTGGGGAGTTTGGTGGCTAATGAAAAACTGTTTTTT.

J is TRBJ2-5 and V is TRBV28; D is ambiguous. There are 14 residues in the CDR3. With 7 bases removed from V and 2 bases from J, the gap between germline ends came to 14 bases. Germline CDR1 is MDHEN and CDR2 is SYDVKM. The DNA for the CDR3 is TGTGCCAGCAACAGTGGTGGCTTACAAGAGACCCAGTACTTC. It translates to CASNSGGLQETQYF.

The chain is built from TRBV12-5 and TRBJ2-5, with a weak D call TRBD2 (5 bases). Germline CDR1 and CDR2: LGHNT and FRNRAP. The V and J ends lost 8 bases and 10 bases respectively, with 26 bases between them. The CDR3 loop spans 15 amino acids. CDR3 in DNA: TGTGCTAGTTCTGAGATATCGGGCCCCTCGGAGGTCCAGTACTTC. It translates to CASSEISGPSEVQYF.

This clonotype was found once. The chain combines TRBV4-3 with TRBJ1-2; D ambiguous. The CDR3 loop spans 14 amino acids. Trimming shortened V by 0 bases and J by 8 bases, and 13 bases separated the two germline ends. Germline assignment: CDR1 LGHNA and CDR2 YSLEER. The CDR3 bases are TGCGCCAGCAGCCAAGAGGTGGGAAGCGGGGGCTACACCTTC. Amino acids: CASSQEVGSGGYTF.

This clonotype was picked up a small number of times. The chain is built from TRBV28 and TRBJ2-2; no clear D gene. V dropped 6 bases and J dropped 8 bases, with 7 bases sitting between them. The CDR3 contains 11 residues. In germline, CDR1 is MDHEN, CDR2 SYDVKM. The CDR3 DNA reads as TGTGCCAGCAGCTCCCCAGGGGAGCTGTTTTTT. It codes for CASSSPGELFF.

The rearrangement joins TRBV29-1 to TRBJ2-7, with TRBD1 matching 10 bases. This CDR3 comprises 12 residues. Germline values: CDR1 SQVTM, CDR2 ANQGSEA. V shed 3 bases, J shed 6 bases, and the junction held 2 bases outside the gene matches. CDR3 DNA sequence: TGCAGCGTTGACGGGACAGGGGTCGAGCAGTACTTC. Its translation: CSVDGTGVEQYF.

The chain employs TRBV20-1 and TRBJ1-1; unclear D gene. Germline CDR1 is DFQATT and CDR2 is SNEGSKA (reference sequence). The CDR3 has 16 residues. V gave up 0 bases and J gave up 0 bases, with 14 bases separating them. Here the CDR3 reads CSARDWGRALNTEAFF. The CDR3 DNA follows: TGCAGTGCTAGAGATTGGGGTCGGGCCTTGAACACTGAAGCTTTCTTT.

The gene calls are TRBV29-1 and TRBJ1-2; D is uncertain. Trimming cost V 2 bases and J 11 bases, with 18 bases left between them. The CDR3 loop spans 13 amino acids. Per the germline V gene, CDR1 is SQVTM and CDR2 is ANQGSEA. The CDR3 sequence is CSVERVNEGMYTF. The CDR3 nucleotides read TGCAGCGTTGAACGGGTGAATGAAGGGATGTACACCTTC.

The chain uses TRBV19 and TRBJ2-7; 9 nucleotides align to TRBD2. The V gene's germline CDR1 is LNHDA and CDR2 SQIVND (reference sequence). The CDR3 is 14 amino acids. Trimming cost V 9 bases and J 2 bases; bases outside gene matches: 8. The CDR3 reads CASVSSGRPYEQYF. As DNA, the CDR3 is TGTGCCAGCGTCTCGAGCGGGAGGCCCTACGAGCAGTACTTC.

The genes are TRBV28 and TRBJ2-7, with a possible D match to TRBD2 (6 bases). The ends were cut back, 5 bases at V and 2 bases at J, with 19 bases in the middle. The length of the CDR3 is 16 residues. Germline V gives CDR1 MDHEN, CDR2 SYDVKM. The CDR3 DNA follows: TGTGCCAGCAGTCTCTTAGCGGTAGCGGAGACCTACGAGCAGTACTTC. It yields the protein CASSLLAVAETYEQYF.

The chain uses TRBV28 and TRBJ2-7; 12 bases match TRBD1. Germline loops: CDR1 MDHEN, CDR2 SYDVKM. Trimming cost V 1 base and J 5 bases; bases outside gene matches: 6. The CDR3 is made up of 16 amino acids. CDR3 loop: CASSLLVGQGADEQYF. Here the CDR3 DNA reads TGTGCCAGCAGTTTATTAGTGGGACAGGGGGCCGACGAGCAGTACTTC.

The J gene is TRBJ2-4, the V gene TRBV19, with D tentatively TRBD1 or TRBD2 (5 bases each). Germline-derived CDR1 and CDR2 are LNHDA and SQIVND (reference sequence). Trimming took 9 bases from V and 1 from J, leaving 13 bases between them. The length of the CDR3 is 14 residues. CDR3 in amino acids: CASAPGLAKNIQYF. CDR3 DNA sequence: TGTGCCAGCGCCCCGGGGCTGGCCAAAAACATTCAGTACTTC. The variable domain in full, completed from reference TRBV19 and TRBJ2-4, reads DGGITQSPKYLFRKEGQNVTLSCEQNLNHDAMYWYRQDPGQGLRLIYYSQIVNDFQKGDIAEGYSVSREKKESFPLTVTSAQKNPTAFYLCASAPGLAKNIQYFGAGTRLSVL.

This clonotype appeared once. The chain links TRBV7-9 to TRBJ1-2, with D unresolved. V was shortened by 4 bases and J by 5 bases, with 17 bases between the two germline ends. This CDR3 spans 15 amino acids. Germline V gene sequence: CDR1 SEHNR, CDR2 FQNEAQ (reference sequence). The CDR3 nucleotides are TGTGCCAGCAGCTCCGAAGAGATAGGCCGGTATGGCTACACCTTC. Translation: CASSSEEIGRYGYTF.

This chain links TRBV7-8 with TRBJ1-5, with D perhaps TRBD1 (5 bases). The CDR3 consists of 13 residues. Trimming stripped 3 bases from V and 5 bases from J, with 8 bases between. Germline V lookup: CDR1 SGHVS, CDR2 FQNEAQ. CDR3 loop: CASSFRGHQPQHF. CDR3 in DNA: TGTGCCAGCAGCTTCCGGGGACATCAGCCCCAGCATTTT.

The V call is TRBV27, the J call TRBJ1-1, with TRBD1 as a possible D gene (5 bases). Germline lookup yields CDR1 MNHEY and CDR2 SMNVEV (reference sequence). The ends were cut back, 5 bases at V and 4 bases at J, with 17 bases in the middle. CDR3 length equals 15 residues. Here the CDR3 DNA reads TGTGCCAGCAGTGATTTAGGAGGGGATCCCACTGAAGCTTTCTTT. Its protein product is CASSDLGGDPTEAFF.

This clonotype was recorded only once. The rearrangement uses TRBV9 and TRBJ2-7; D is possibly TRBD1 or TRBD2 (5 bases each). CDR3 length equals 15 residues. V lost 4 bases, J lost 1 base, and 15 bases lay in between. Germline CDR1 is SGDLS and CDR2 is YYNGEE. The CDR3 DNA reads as TGTGCCAGCAGCCCAGGGACGGCGAATTCCTACGAGCAGTACTTC. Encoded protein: CASSPGTANSYEQYF.

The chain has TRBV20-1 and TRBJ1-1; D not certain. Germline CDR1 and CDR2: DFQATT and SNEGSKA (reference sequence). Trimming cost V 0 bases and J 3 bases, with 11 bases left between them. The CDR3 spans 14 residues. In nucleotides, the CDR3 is TGCAGTGCTAGAGAGGAGGGAGGCTACACTGAAGCTTTCTTT. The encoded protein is CSAREEGGYTEAFF.

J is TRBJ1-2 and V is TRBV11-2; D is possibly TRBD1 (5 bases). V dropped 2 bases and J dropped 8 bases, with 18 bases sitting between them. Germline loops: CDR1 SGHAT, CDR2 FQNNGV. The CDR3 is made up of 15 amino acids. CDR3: CASSLSPGSIEGYTF. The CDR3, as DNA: TGTGCCAGCAGCTTATCCCCAGGGAGTATAGAAGGCTACACCTTC.

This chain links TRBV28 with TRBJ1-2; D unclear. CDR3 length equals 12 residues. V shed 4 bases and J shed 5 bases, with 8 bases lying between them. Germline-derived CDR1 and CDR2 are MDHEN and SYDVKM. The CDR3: CASSWGSYGYTF. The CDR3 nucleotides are TGTGCCAGCAGTTGGGGATCGTATGGCTACACCTTC.

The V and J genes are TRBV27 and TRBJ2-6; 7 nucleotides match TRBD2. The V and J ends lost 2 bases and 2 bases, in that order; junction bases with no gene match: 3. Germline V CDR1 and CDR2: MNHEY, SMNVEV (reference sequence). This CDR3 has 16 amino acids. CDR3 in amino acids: CASSLVGGAGANVLTF. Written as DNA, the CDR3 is TGTGCCAGCAGTTTAGTGGGAGGGGCTGGGGCCAACGTCCTGACTTTC.

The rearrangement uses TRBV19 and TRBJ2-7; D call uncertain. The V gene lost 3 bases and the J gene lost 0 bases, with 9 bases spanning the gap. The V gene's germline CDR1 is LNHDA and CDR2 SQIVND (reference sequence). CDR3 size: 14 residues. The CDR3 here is CASSIAAASYEQYF. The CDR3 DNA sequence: TGTGCCAGTAGTATTGCGGCGGCCTCCTACGAGCAGTACTTC.